These 30 T cell receptor beta chains were sequenced from one sample in a study of beta chain features in type 1 diabetes. Their cognate antigens are unknown. Overall study results and limits: People with Type 1 diabetes carried modestly yet significantly shorter TCRB CDR3s in all four CD4+ subsets.

Investigators reverse transcribed all isolated RNA, so they sequenced expressed TCRB transcripts. Some clones are missing from TCRdb's copy, which holds only in-frame ones; the method was immunoSEQ multiplex PCR. The sample holds approximately 170,000 clones, 7.5% to 8.5% seen once. Source material: central memory CD4+ T cells from blood. All receptors derive from a man between 18 and 35 years old with type 1 diabetes.

J is TRBJ2-6 and V is TRBV18; D ambiguous. The V and J ends lost 8 bases and 0 bases respectively, with 8 bases between them. Germline CDR1 KGHSH, CDR2 LQKENI. The CDR3 has 14 residues. In DNA, the CDR3 is TGTGCCAGCGTACCCAGCTCTGGGGCCAACGTCCTGACTTTC. It translates to CASVPSSGANVLTF.

The J gene is TRBJ1-5, the V gene TRBV29-1; no definite D call. The CDR3 loop spans 15 amino acids. Germline CDR1 reads SQVTM; CDR2 reads ANQGSEA. Trimming pared 0 bases from V and 2 bases from J, leaving 11 bases between. CDR3 bases: TGCAGCGTTGAAGATGCGGGTACGGGCAATCAGCCCCAGCATTTT. It encodes CSVEDAGTGNQPQHF.

The gene calls are TRBV19 and TRBJ2-5; 8 positions match TRBD2. Looked up from germline, CDR1 is LNHDA and CDR2 is SQIVND (reference sequence). The CDR3 length is 17 residues. V lost 5 bases to trimming and J lost 4 bases; unmatched junction nucleotides: 15. In DNA form, the CDR3 reads TGTGCCAGTAGTCACCGGGGGGGCGGGAGACGAGGAGAGACCCAGTACTTC. Translating it yields CASSHRGGGRRGETQYF.

V is TRBV11-3 and J is TRBJ2-6; D remains unclear. CDR3 length equals 17 residues. The germline CDR1 and CDR2 sequences are SGHNT and YENEEA. V gave up 2 bases and J gave up 0 bases, with 11 bases separating them. Here the CDR3 reads CASSLLPASSGANVLTF. The CDR3 DNA is TGTGCCAGCAGCTTACTGCCCGCGAGCTCTGGGGCCAACGTCCTGACTTTC.

This clone was seen ten or more times. In the same sample, other DNA sequences code for this CDR3. The genes are TRBV7-2 and TRBJ1-4; possible D gene TRBD1, 5 bases. Germline assignment: CDR1 SGHTA and CDR2 FQGNSA. Trimming shortened V by 2 bases and J by 7 bases, and 5 bases separated the two germline ends. The CDR3 loop spans 12 amino acids. Here the CDR3 reads CASSLQGEKLFF. The CDR3 nucleotides are TGTGCCAGCAGCTTACAGGGTGAAAAACTGTTTTTT. Full variable domain (remainder filled in from reference TRBV7-2 and TRBJ1-4): GAGVSQSPSNKVTEKGKDVELRCDPISGHTALYWYRQSLGQGLEFLIYFQGNSAPDKSGLPSDRFSAERTGGSVSTLTIQRTQQEDSAVYLCASSLQGEKLFFGSGTQLSVL.

This clone was detected only a few times. The genes are TRBV5-6 and TRBJ1-1, with 10 bases that match TRBD1. V trimming: 4 bases; J trimming: 5 bases; junction bases outside the gene matches: 11. The CDR3 consists of 16 residues. Germline V gene data show CDR1 as SGHDT and CDR2 as YYEEEE. The CDR3 DNA follows: TGTGCCAGCAGCAACCTAGGGACAGGGGAGGAGACTGAAGCTTTCTTT. Translated, it gives CASSNLGTGEETEAFF.

This clone was counted a few times. The rearrangement joins TRBV7-9 to TRBJ2-6, with TRBD1 identical over 8 bases. Per the germline V gene, CDR1 is SEHNR and CDR2 is FQNEAQ (reference sequence). The CDR3 has 15 residues. Losses at the gene ends were 5 bases for V and 4 bases for J; bases not matched to a gene: 4. CDR3 amino acids: CASSLRQGGANVLTF. The CDR3 DNA reads TGTGCCAGCAGCCTTAGACAGGGGGGGGCCAACGTCCTGACTTTC.

The CDR3 loop reads CASSPGQGDTDTQYF. The CDR3 nucleotides read TGTGCCAGCAGCCCTGGACAGGGGGACACAGATACGCAGTATTTT. The chain is built from TRBV7-2 and TRBJ2-3; TRBD1 aligns across 10 bases. CDR3 length: 15 residues. Per germline, CDR1 SGHTA and CDR2 FQGNSA. V lost 5 bases to trimming and J lost 2 bases; unmatched junction nucleotides: 4.

The rearrangement joins TRBV28 to TRBJ1-1; 8 bases line up with TRBD1. CDR1 is MDHEN, CDR2 SYDVKM, per germline. CDR3 length: 12 amino acids. J lost 4 bases, V lost 8 bases, and 3 bases had no gene match. The CDR3 sequence is CASWDRRTEAFF. Here the CDR3 DNA reads TGTGCCAGCTGGGACAGGCGCACTGAAGCTTTCTTT.

This clone was counted a few times. This chain links TRBV2 with TRBJ1-2; 8 nucleotides line up with TRBD1. The CDR3 is made up of 14 amino acids. V lost 7 bases, J lost 4 bases, and 8 bases stayed unmatched. Germline V gives CDR1 SNHLY, CDR2 FYNNEI. The CDR3 bases are TGTGCCAGCAAGGACAGGGTATCGGGCTATGGCTACACCTTC. Protein product: CASKDRVSGYGYTF.

J is TRBJ2-5 and V is TRBV11-3; TRBD2 aligns across 8 bases. The length of the CDR3 is 15 residues. V gave up 5 bases and J gave up 2 bases; unmatched junction bases: 7. The germline gives CDR1 SGHNT, CDR2 YENEEA. CDR3 sequence (DNA): TGTGCCAGCAGCGTGATAGCGGGGTCACAAGAGACCCAGTACTTC. This gives the protein CASSVIAGSQETQYF.

This clone was found a few times. The J gene is TRBJ2-1, the V gene TRBV28, with TRBD2 matching 8 bases. Looked up from germline, CDR1 is MDHEN and CDR2 is SYDVKM. The CDR3 has 14 residues. The ends lost 3 bases at V and 5 bases at J; junction bases unmatched: 3. The chain's CDR3 is CASSFSGGNNEQFF. CDR3 DNA: TGTGCCAGCAGTTTCTCGGGGGGGAACAATGAGCAGTTCTTC.

This clone was counted many times. This chain uses TRBV25-1 with TRBJ1-3, with D unresolved. The germline V and J ends were trimmed by 8 bases and 4 bases, with 6 bases remaining between them. Germline CDR1 is MGHDK and CDR2 is SYGVNS. The length of the CDR3 is 11 residues. CDR3 residues: CASARGNTIYF. DNA for the CDR3: TGTGCCAGCGCTAGGGGAAACACCATATATTTT.

This clone was found a few times. The chain combines TRBV7-9 with TRBJ1-2; TRBD1 agrees at 7 bases. Germline lookup yields CDR1 SEHNR and CDR2 FQNEAQ (reference sequence). The CDR3 is 14 residues long. V shed 3 bases and J 12 bases; nucleotides not matched to a gene: 13. The CDR3 is CASSFGTAALLNTF. In DNA, the CDR3 is TGTGCCAGCAGCTTCGGGACAGCGGCCCTACTCAACACCTTC.

Only a few counts were recorded for this clone. The chain combines TRBV23-1 with TRBJ2-1; TRBD1 aligns across 9 bases. TRBV23-1 is flagged as an ORF with uncertain function. The CDR3 loop spans 18 amino acids. The junction had 19 bases not matched to a gene; V was cut back by 7 bases and J by 6 bases. The DNA for the CDR3 is TGCGCCAGCAACCCCAACTGGACAGGGGCCTACTGGGGCAATGAGCAGTTCTTC. As protein: CASNPNWTGAYWGNEQFF.

This clone occurred many times. The rearrangement links TRBV27 to TRBJ2-3; D is perhaps TRBD2 (5 bases). V dropped 6 bases and J dropped 3 bases, with 13 bases sitting between them. The germline CDR1 and CDR2 sequences are MNHEY and SMNVEV (reference sequence). The CDR3 is 14 residues long. The CDR3 DNA sequence: TGTGCCAGCAGGAGGGAAGTGGTGACAGATACGCAGTATTTT. Protein product: CASRREVVTDTQYF.

In this sample, this clone turned up many times. The chain employs TRBV11-2 and TRBJ2-7; the match to TRBD2 covers 13 bases. The CDR3 contains 16 residues. Germline loops: CDR1 SGHAT, CDR2 FQNNGV. Trimming cost V 5 bases and J 6 bases; bases outside gene matches: 10. The chain's CDR3 is CASSQAGTSGMSEQYF. CDR3 DNA sequence: TGTGCCAGCAGCCAAGCCGGGACTAGCGGGATGAGCGAGCAGTACTTC.

As to this clone: Other nucleotide sequences from this sample produce the same CDR3. The gene calls are TRBV7-6 and TRBJ2-5, with D unclear. Germline V gene data show CDR1 as SGHVS and CDR2 as FNYEAQ. Trimming removed 6 bases at V and 3 bases at J, with 5 bases between. The CDR3 runs to 11 residues. The CDR3 loop is CASSSEETQYF. The CDR3 DNA is TGTGCCAGCAGTTCTGAAGAGACCCAGTACTTC.

This clone was counted only a few times. This rearrangement joins TRBV19 to TRBJ2-3, with 8 positions matching TRBD2. Unmatched junction bases numbered 7, after V lost 3 bases and J lost 2 bases. Germline CDR1 reads LNHDA; CDR2 reads SQIVND (reference sequence). This CDR3 region has 16 residues. The CDR3 DNA sequence: TGTGCCAGTAGTATGGACGGACTAGCAGCCACAGATACGCAGTATTTT. Protein sequence: CASSMDGLAATDTQYF.

This clone has more than one count but fewer than ten. The V call is TRBV25-1, the J call TRBJ2-3; D is possibly TRBD2 (5 bases). V was pared by 4 bases and J by 0 bases, with 11 bases between. This CDR3 spans 15 amino acids. Germline CDR1 is MGHDK and CDR2 is SYGVNS. CDR3 in amino acids: CASSGRGPSTDTQYF. The CDR3 DNA is TGTGCCAGCAGTGGTCGGGGTCCTAGCACAGATACGCAGTATTTT.

This clone turned up a few times. The same CDR3 also results from other DNA sequences found in this sample. The V and J genes are TRBV9 and TRBJ2-5, with 10 nucleotides matching TRBD1. Germline lookup yields CDR1 SGDLS and CDR2 YYNGEE. CDR3 size: 15 residues. V gave up 0 bases and J gave up 4 bases; unmatched junction bases: 3. The CDR3 DNA is TGTGCCAGCAGCGTAGTTGGGACAGGGGTAGAGACCCAGTACTTC. It encodes CASSVVGTGVETQYF.

Details on this clone: At one end, the junction sequence differs from germline, possibly due to a read error. This chain links TRBV5-4 with TRBJ2-7, with 10 bases that match TRBD1. CDR3 length: 15 residues. The germline gives CDR1 SGHNT, CDR2 YYREEE (reference sequence). The CDR3 spells CASSTFGTGDYEQYF. The CDR3 DNA sequence: TGCGCCAGCAGCACTTTCGGGACAGGGGACTACGAGCAGTACTTC.

Turning to this clone: A read error may explain this, as a much larger clone is one base away. The CDR3 loop reads CASRSQETQYF. The CDR3 DNA follows: TGTGCCAGCAGGTCTCAAGAGACCCAGTACTTC. The chain carries TRBV7-2 and TRBJ2-5; D is undetermined. This CDR3 has 11 residues. V lost 6 bases to trimming and J lost 2 bases, with 4 bases between them. Germline CDR1 and CDR2: SGHTA and FQGNSA.

This clone was detected a few times. The V call is TRBV5-1, the J call TRBJ2-2; D possibly corresponds to TRBD2 (6 bases). V was clipped by 3 bases and J by 6 bases, with 9 bases between them. The CDR3 covers 13 residues. CDR1 is SGHRS and CDR2 is YFSETQ in the germline V gene. The CDR3 here is CASSSWEAGELFF. DNA for the CDR3: TGCGCCAGCAGCTCCTGGGAGGCCGGGGAGCTGTTTTTT.

In this sample, this clone turned up a few times. This chain uses TRBV19 with TRBJ2-7, with 15 bases identical to TRBD2. Germline trimming cut 10 bases from V and 5 bases from J; bases unmatched to any gene: 6. Per germline, CDR1 LNHDA and CDR2 SQIVND (reference sequence). CDR3 size: 14 residues. DNA of the CDR3: TGTGCCACCGGGACTAGCGGGAGGAGGGACGAGCAGTACTTC. Translation gives CATGTSGRRDEQYF. The full variable domain, in which reference TRBV19 and TRBJ2-7 provide the parts outside the CDR3, is DGGITQSPKYLFRKEGQNVTLSCEQNLNHDAMYWYRQDPGQGLRLIYYSQIVNDFQKGDIAEGYSVSREKKESFPLTVTSAQKNPTAFYLCATGTSGRRDEQYFGPGTRLTVT.

The V call is TRBV7-9, the J call TRBJ2-4, with 7 nucleotides matching TRBD1. The germline V gene encodes CDR1 SEHNR and CDR2 FQNEAQ (reference sequence). CDR3 length: 17 residues. Trimming removed 5 bases from V and 0 bases from J; junction bases left unmatched: 10. For the CDR3, the DNA is TGTGCCAGCAGCGGCCGCCCGGGACAGTTAGCCAAAAACATTCAGTACTTC. This translates into CASSGRPGQLAKNIQYF. The whole variable domain, remainder taken from reference TRBV7-9 and TRBJ2-4, is DTGVSQNPRHKITKRGQNVTFRCDPISEHNRLYWYRQTLGQGPEFLTYFQNEAQLEKSRLLSDRFSAERPKGSFSTLEIQRTEQGDSAMYLCASSGRPGQLAKNIQYFGAGTRLSVL.

The chain carries TRBV4-3 and TRBJ1-2; D may be TRBD1 (6 bases). Germline loops: CDR1 LGHNA, CDR2 YSLEER. The CDR3 contains 15 residues. The V gene lost 4 bases and the J gene lost 3 bases, with 15 bases spanning the gap. The CDR3 coding sequence is TGCGCCAGCAGCCCCCTCGCGACAGGCGACTATGGCTACACCTTC. This sequence encodes CASSPLATGDYGYTF.

This clone was seen only a few times. In DNA form, the CDR3 reads TGTGCCAGCTCACCACCCTCCGTTGCAGATACGCAGTATTTT. It specifies CASSPPSVADTQYF. The chain uses TRBV18 and TRBJ2-3, with D hard to call. Germline CDR1 KGHSH, CDR2 LQKENI. This CDR3 region has 14 residues. Trimming pared 0 bases from V and 4 bases from J, leaving 8 bases between.

As regards this clone: The same CDR3 arises from other DNA sequences in this sample as well. J is TRBJ2-1 and V is TRBV5-1; 9 positions match TRBD2. Looked up from germline, CDR1 is SGHRS and CDR2 is YFSETQ. J lost 5 bases, V lost 2 bases, and 5 bases had no gene match. This CDR3 region has 15 residues. CDR3 in amino acids: CASSFGGRGNNEQFF. The DNA of the CDR3 is TGCGCCAGCAGCTTCGGCGGGAGGGGCAACAATGAGCAGTTCTTC.

This clone was found a few times. Here the CDR3 reads CALPHALSYEQYF. The CDR3 DNA follows: TGCGCCTTACCCCACGCTTTGAGCTACGAGCAGTACTTC. The V gene is TRBV5-1, the J gene TRBJ2-7; no clear D gene. V was trimmed by 10 bases and J by 3 bases, leaving 17 bases between them. The CDR3 runs 13 residues. Germline V gene lookup returns CDR1 SGHRS and CDR2 YFSETQ.